The rows below give T cell receptor beta chains drawn from one sample of a study of blood T cell repertoires in COVID-19. Profiled with immunoSEQ multiplex PCR; TCRdb holds only in-frame clones, not every one. Here the sample spans tens of thousands of clones, roughly 80% being singletons. Sequenced input: peripheral blood. Receptor source: a human donor with acute or convalescent COVID-19. The donor label of this sample is uncertain. Both conserved end residues are part of each CDR3. A D gene is named only where the DNA matches it firmly. Expanded clones are given a class, and other clones once, few, many or no size at all.

NA,NA,TRBV19,TRBJ2-3,CASSGPQVRADTQYF,TGTGCCAGTAGTGGACCACAGGTTCGCGCAGATACGCAGTATTTT
NA,NA,TRBV7-8,TRBJ1-4,CASSLFTGPTNEKLFF,TGTGCCAGCAGCTTATTTACAGGGCCAACTAATGAAAAACTGTTTTTT
NA,NA,TRBV3-1/TRBV3-2,TRBJ1-1,CASSERGGIDTEAFF,TGTGCCAGCAGCGAAAGGGGAGGGATCGACACTGAAGCTTTCTTT
TRBD2,medium-sized,TRBV4-1,TRBJ2-5,CASSLVGLAQETQYF,TGCGCCAGCAGCCTCGTGGGACTAGCACAAGAGACCCAGTACTTC
NA,NA,TRBV19,TRBJ1-1,CASSVGTGLNTEAFF,TGTGCCAGTAGTGTCGGAACAGGGTTAAACACTGAAGCTTTCTTT
NA,NA,TRBV11-3,TRBJ1-5,CASSLMYGVQPQHF,TGTGCCAGCAGCTTGATGTACGGGGTTCAGCCCCAGCATTTT
NA,NA,TRBV30,TRBJ2-1,CAWSVRRNEQFF,TGTGCCTGGAGTGTACGGCGGAATGAGCAGTTCTTC
TRBD1,NA,TRBV4-3,TRBJ2-6,CASSQDYEGAIGANVLTF,TGCGCCAGCAGCCAAGATTACGAGGGGGCGATAGGGGCCAACGTCCTGACTTTC
NA,NA,TRBV6-6,TRBJ2-5,CASSPLAAGRQETQYF,TGTGCCAGCAGTCCCCTCGCGGCGGGTAGGCAAGAGACCCAGTACTTC
NA,NA,TRBV6-2/TRBV6-3,TRBJ2-1,CASSYSPSNEQFF,TGTGCCAGCAGTTACTCCCCTAGCAATGAGCAGTTCTTC
NA,NA,TRBV29-1,TRBJ2-1,CSVDPGRGVYNEQFF,TGCAGCGTTGATCCTGGCAGGGGAGTTTACAATGAGCAGTTCTTC
TRBD2,few,TRBV3-1/TRBV3-2,TRBJ2-1,CASSQGNGGSYSEQFF,TGTGCCAGCAGCCAAGGTAACGGGGGGTCATATAGTGAGCAGTTCTTC
TRBD2,NA,TRBV10-3,TRBJ2-7,CAISEDSGGTPFGQYF,TGTGCCATCAGTGAGGACAGCGGGGGGACCCCTTTTGGGCAGTACTTC
TRBD1,NA,TRBV7-3,TRBJ2-2,CASSKKGQGYTGELFF,TGTGCCAGCAGCAAAAAGGGACAGGGTTACACCGGGGAGCTGTTTTTT
NA,NA,TRBV5-4,TRBJ2-3,CASSPGGGWDTQYF,TGTGCCAGCAGCCCTGGGGGGGGCTGGGATACGCAGTATTTT
NA,NA,TRBV5-5,TRBJ1-3,CASSYGSSGNTIYF,TGTGCCAGCAGTTATGGTAGCTCTGGAAACACCATATATTTT
TRBD1,NA,TRBV19,TRBJ1-1,CASSSDRVGTEAFF,TGTGCCAGCTCTTCGGACAGGGTGGGAACTGAAGCTTTCTTT
NA,NA,TRBV4-1,TRBJ1-1,CASSQVGWEREAFF,TGCGCCAGCAGCCAAGTCGGTTGGGAGCGTGAAGCTTTCTTT
NA,NA,TRBV28,TRBJ2-4,CASSQPEGIGAKNIQYF,TGTGCCAGCAGTCAACCCGAGGGTATCGGGGCCAAAAACATTCAGTACTTC
TRBD1,NA,TRBV19,TRBJ1-1,CASRTPGQGGTEAFF,TGTGCCAGTAGAACTCCGGGACAGGGGGGAACTGAAGCTTTCTTT
TRBD2,NA,TRBV7-9,TRBJ2-5,CASSPTAGGLETQYF,TGTGCCAGCAGCCCCACCGCGGGGGGCCTAGAGACCCAGTACTTC
NA,NA,TRBV6-5,TRBJ2-2,CASTQVPGDTGELFF,TGTGCCAGCACCCAGGTGCCAGGGGACACCGGGGAGCTGTTTTTT
NA,NA,TRBV5-1,TRBJ1-2,CASSLAGSGGGYTF,TGCGCCAGCAGCTTGGCCGGGTCAGGAGGCGGCTACACCTTC
NA,NA,TRBV5-1,TRBJ2-1,CASSPVSGSGSEQFF,TGCGCCAGCAGCCCCGTCAGCGGGTCGGGGAGTGAGCAGTTCTTC
TRBD1,NA,TRBV3-1/TRBV3-2,TRBJ1-5,CASSPRQGNQPQHF,TGTGCCAGCAGTCCGAGACAGGGAAATCAGCCCCAGCATTTT
NA,medium-sized,TRBV19,TRBJ2-1,CASRASFGSNEQFF,TGTGCCAGTAGAGCGTCGTTTGGGTCCAATGAGCAGTTCTTC
NA,NA,TRBV7-9,TRBJ1-4,CASSLEGGKLFF,TGTGCCAGCAGCTTAGAAGGGGGAAAACTGTTTTTT
TRBD1,NA,TRBV11-2,TRBJ2-7,CASSPGQGVYEQYF,TGTGCCAGCAGTCCGGGACAGGGGGTCTACGAGCAGTACTTC
NA,few,TRBV5-6,TRBJ1-6,CASSLERDSYNSPLHF,TGTGCCAGCAGCTTGGAGAGGGACTCCTATAATTCACCCCTCCACTTT
TRBD1,NA,TRBV28,TRBJ2-2,CASSFYRGNTGELFF,TGTGCCAGCAGTTTCTACAGGGGGAACACCGGGGAGCTGTTTTTT
NA,once,TRBV25-1,TRBJ1-6,CASSEYTGNSPLHF,TGTGCCAGCAGTGAATACACAGGGAATTCACCCCTCCACTTT
NA,NA,TRBV11-2,TRBJ2-5,CASSGPGAKTQYF,TGTGCCAGCAGCGGCCCAGGGGCCAAGACCCAGTACTTC
NA,NA,TRBV30,TRBJ1-4,CAWSPGGEKLFF,TGTGCCTGGAGCCCCGGAGGCGAAAAACTGTTTTTT
TRBD1,once,TRBV7-2,TRBJ2-7,CASKKQGADYEQYF,TGTGCCAGCAAAAAACAGGGGGCAGACTACGAGCAGTACTTC
NA,NA,TRBV14,TRBJ2-1,CASSASLTRHNEQFF,TGTGCCAGCAGCGCAAGCCTCACTCGTCACAATGAGCAGTTCTTC
NA,NA,TRBV5-1,TRBJ2-7,CASSLIGGSYEQYF,TGCGCCAGCAGCTTGATAGGGGGTAGCTACGAGCAGTACTTC
TRBD2,NA,TRBV9,TRBJ2-3,CASSISSGGSTDTQYF,TGTGCCAGCAGCATCTCTAGCGGGGGGTCCACAGATACGCAGTATTTT
TRBD2,few,TRBV20-1,TRBJ2-3,CSASPRDYISTDTQYF,TGCAGTGCTAGTCCCCGGGACTACATAAGCACAGATACGCAGTATTTT
NA,NA,TRBV21-1,TRBJ2-7,CAGRTGGDEQYF,TGTGCCGGACGGACAGGGGGCGACGAGCAGTACTTC
TRBD2,NA,TRBV11-3,TRBJ2-1,CASSFASGSGYNEQFF,TGTGCCAGCAGCTTCGCTAGCGGGAGTGGTTACAATGAGCAGTTCTTC
TRBD1,NA,TRBV5-1,TRBJ1-4,CASSLGSGGHEKLFF,TGCGCCAGCAGCTTGGGGTCAGGGGGCCATGAAAAACTGTTTTTT
TRBD2,NA,TRBV14,TRBJ2-1,CASSQRPGLAGVDNEQFF,TGTGCCAGCAGCCAGAGGCCAGGCCTAGCGGGAGTTGACAATGAGCAGTTCTTC
TRBD1,NA,TRBV9,TRBJ2-2,CASSVDPRRTGTGELFF,TGTGCCAGCAGCGTAGACCCCCGTCGGACAGGCACCGGGGAGCTGTTTTTT
NA,NA,TRBV9,TRBJ2-7,CASSVGGTESYEQYF,TGTGCCAGCAGCGTAGGCGGGACTGAGTCCTACGAGCAGTACTTC
NA,NA,TRBV6-6,TRBJ1-2,CASSSLRNNYGYTF,TGTGCCAGCAGTTCACTCAGGAATAACTATGGCTACACCTTC
TRBD2,NA,TRBV11-3,TRBJ2-7,CASSLGSLAGGYEQYF,TGTGCCAGCAGCTTAGGATCCTTAGCGGGAGGCTACGAGCAGTACTTC
TRBD1,NA,TRBV19,TRBJ2-1,CASSKWVTGYYNEQFF,TGTGCCAGTAGTAAATGGGTGACAGGGTACTACAATGAGCAGTTCTTC
NA,NA,TRBV5-1,TRBJ1-3,CASSPLSGGNTIYF,TGCGCCAGCAGCCCCCTTAGCGGTGGAAACACCATATATTTT